Listed here are 9 T cell receptor beta chains from one sample, sequenced in a study of monozygotic twins with inflammatory bowel disease. TCRdb processed the 5' RACE reads again and assigns one entry to each CDR3 protein, with no DNA. The specimen's table records 210,000 or so distinct CDR3 sequences. Sequencing used blood. The receptors here all came from a human donor with ulcerative colitis or Crohn's disease, or a healthy co-twin of an affected twin (not recorded which).

The CDR3 loop is CASSQRDRSYEQYF. This rearrangement joins TRBV4-1 to TRBJ2-7; the D call from TCRdb, TRBD1, cannot be confirmed without DNA. This CDR3 comprises 14 residues. Germline V CDR1 and CDR2: MGHRA, YSYEKL.

This rearrangement joins TRBV20-1 to TRBJ1-2. Germline CDR1 and CDR2: DFQATT and SNEGSKA (reference sequence). The CDR3 runs 13 residues. CDR3 loop: CSARMDLNYGYTF.

The chain recombines TRBV11-2 with TRBJ1-1; TCRdb returns TRBD1, unconfirmable since there is no DNA. This CDR3 contains 15 residues. Germline V gene lookup returns CDR1 SGHAT and CDR2 FQNNGV. CDR3 in amino acids: CASSLDPMTRDEAFF. The full variable domain, its missing parts supplied by reference TRBV11-2 and TRBJ1-1, is EAGVAQSPRYKIIEKRQSVAFWCNPISGHATLYWYQQILGQGPKLLIQFQNNGVVDDSQLPKDRFSAERLKGVDSTLKIQPAKLEDSAVYLCASSLDPMTRDEAFFGQGTRLTVV.

The CDR3 sequence is CASSYPDGVAANEKLFF. The chain is built from TRBV6-5 and TRBJ1-4. Germline V gene sequence: CDR1 MNHEY, CDR2 SVGAGI. The CDR3 has 17 residues.

The chain links TRBV12-3 or TRBV12-4 to TRBJ1-1; TCRdb gives TRBD1 as the D gene, but with no DNA this cannot be confirmed. The CDR3 contains 12 residues. The CDR3 protein is CASITGYTEAFF.

The V gene is TRBV15, the J gene TRBJ2-3. The CDR3 is 16 amino acids. Germline values: CDR1 LNHNV, CDR2 YYDKDF (reference sequence). This chain's CDR3 is CATSRVLTGSTDTQYF.

The chain is built from TRBV6-2 or TRBV6-3 and TRBJ1-5; TCRdb's D gene call, TRBD1, goes unchecked for lack of DNA. The CDR3 is 15 amino acids. CDR1 is MNHEY, CDR2 SVGEGT, per germline. The CDR3 protein is CASTPPGSSNQPQHF.

This chain uses TRBV5-1 with TRBJ1-2; the TCRdb D gene call, TRBD1, has no DNA to confirm it. Germline V gene sequence: CDR1 SGHRS, CDR2 YFSETQ. The CDR3 loop spans 12 amino acids. This CDR3 is CASSSSDRGYTF.

The rearrangement uses TRBV20-1 and TRBJ1-2. The CDR3 contains 12 residues. Germline V CDR1 and CDR2: DFQATT, SNEGSKA (reference sequence). CDR3 region: CSASVSGKGYTF.